The clone carrying this T cell receptor (beta chain) came up many times. The sample is drawn from a study of Graves' ophthalmopathy and Graves' hyperthyroidism. Overall study context: The term stable hyperthyroidism indicated an absence of ophthalmopathy within 18 months of follow-up.

Per the germline V gene, CDR1 is MNHNS and CDR2 is SASEGT. V was shortened by 10 bases and J by 4 bases, with 16 bases between the two germline ends. The CDR3 has 13 residues. CDR3 regions of TCR beta were amplified from RNA transcripts. HTBI-primed first-round RT-PCR preceded second-round multiplex PCR. TCRdb passed the multiplex PCR reads through MiXCR, listing each CDR3 protein once. Of a few hundred thousand distinct CDR3 sequences in the sample, under 45% are singletons; the top ten hold less than 4.5%. The sequence was collected from an adult man with Graves' hyperthyroidism. The specimen was peripheral blood or thyroid tissue (not recorded which). The chain is built from TRBV6-1 and TRBJ1-2; D unresolved. The CDR3 region is CAITKHQSYGYTF. The CDR3, as DNA: TGTGCCATTACCAAACACCAGTCCTATGGCTACACCTTC.